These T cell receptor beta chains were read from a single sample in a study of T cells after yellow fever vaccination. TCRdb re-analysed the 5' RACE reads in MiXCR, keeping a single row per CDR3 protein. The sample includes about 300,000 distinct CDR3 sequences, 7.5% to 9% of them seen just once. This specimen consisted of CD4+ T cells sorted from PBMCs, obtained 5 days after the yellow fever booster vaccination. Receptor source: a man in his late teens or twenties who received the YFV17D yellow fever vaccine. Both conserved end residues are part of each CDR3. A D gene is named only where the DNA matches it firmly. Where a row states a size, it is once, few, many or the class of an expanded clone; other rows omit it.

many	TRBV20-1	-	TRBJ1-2	TGCAGTGCTAACCTTCAGTCCTATGGCTACACCTTC	CSANLQSYGYTF
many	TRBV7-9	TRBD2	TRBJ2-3	TGTGCCAGCAGCGCAACTAGCGGGGGCACAGATACGCAGTATTTT	CASSATSGGTDTQYF
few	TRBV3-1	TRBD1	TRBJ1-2	TGTGCCAGCAGCCAAGACAGGGGGAGTGGCTACACCTTC	CASSQDRGSGYTF
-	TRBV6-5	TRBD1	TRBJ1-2	TGTGCCAGCAGTTACTCAGGACAGGGCTTCCTAGGCTACACCTTC	CASSYSGQGFLGYTF
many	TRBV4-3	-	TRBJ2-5	TGCGCCAGCAGCCAAGACAGGGTTATGGAGACCCAGTACTTC	CASSQDRVMETQYF
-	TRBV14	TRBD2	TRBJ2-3	TGTGCCAGCAGCCCACCTTTAACGGGGGGGCCGGGAGATACGCAGTATTTT	CASSPPLTGGPGDTQYF
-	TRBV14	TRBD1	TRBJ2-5	TGTGCCAGCAGAGGGACAGGGGAAGAGACCCAGTACTTC	CASRGTGEETQYF
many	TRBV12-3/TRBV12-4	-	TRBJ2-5	TGTGCCAGCAGTTTATCCCCGGAGACCCAGTACTTC	CASSLSPETQYF
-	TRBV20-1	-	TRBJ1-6	TGCAGTGCCGAGCGTCTCCAGGGCGGTTCACCCCTCCACTTT	CSAERLQGGSPLHF
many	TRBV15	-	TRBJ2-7	TGTGCCACCAGCAGAGGATTTAGCTCCTACGAGCAGTACTTC	CATSRGFSSYEQYF
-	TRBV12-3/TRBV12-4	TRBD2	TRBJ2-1	TGTGCCAGCAGTCCTAGGGTGAGGGAGGGCTACAATGAGCAGTTCTTC	CASSPRVREGYNEQFF
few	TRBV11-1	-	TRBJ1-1	TGTGCCAGCAGCCGGGCCACGGAAGCTTTCTTT	CASSRATEAFF
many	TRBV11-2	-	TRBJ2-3	TGTGCCAGCAGCTTTTCCGGGGGAGATACGCAGTATTTT	CASSFSGGDTQYF
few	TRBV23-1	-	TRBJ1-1	TGCGCCAGCACCATGTACGGGGGATGGCCTGAAGCTTTCTTT	CASTMYGGWPEAFF
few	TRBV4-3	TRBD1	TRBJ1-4	TGCGCCAGCAGCCAAGAGTCACAGGGGGCTCTTTATGAAAAACTGTTTTTT	CASSQESQGALYEKLFF
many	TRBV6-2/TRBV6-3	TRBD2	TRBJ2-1	TGTGCCAGCAGTTACTATGACGGGGGGGGAAATGAGCAGTTCTTC	CASSYYDGGGNEQFF
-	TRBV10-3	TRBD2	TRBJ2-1	TGTGCCATCAGGCCGGGACTAGCGAACAATGAGCAGTTCTTC	CAIRPGLANNEQFF